Included here is one T cell receptor beta chain sequence, with context. The antigen is unknown. Germline CDR1 and CDR2: SGHAT and FQNNGV. CDR3 size: 15 residues. V was pared by 0 bases and J by 5 bases, with 13 bases between. The record originates from a study of neoadjuvant anti-PD-1 for oral cavity cancer. Across the whole study: Patients without progression received a fourth nivolumab dose around day 43, then surgical resection on days 50-56. Study conclusions and caveats: Treg/Th17 ratio rose with pretreatment blood and fell with post-treatment tumor TCRbeta clonality.

Time point denoted: after neoadjuvant nivolumab, at surgical resection. The method was immunoSEQ multiplex PCR; TCRdb's version includes in-frame clones alone and lacks a portion of them. The sample lists approximately 13,000 clones; about 74% were seen once. The sequence derives from a person aged 35 to 85 with oral cavity squamous cell carcinoma. The input for sequencing was PBMCs, taken after nivolumab (anti-PD-1) treatment. This chain links TRBV11-2 with TRBJ1-1, with a tentative D call TRBD1 (5 bases). Written as DNA, the CDR3 is TGTGCCAGCAGCTTAGAGGGGGGTATTACGACTGAAGCTTTCTTT. It encodes CASSLEGGITTEAFF.